Below are 7 T cell receptor beta chains sequenced from a single sample in a study of patients and donors after allogeneic stem cell transplantation. TCRdb ran MiXCR on the RT-PCR reads and lists one entry per CDR3 protein. The sample includes about 960,000 distinct CDR3 sequences, approximately 19% seen only once; the top ten take 6%. The source material was blood, either unsorted or a sorted T cell fraction (not recorded which). Every receptor here comes from a human donor who was either an allogeneic HSCT recipient or a stem cell or donor lymphocyte infusion donor (not recorded which). It is not recorded whose cells these are; they may come from a transplant donor.

There are a few counts of this clonotype. The V and J genes are TRBV2 and TRBJ2-2; D is unclear. Looked up from germline, CDR1 is SNHLY and CDR2 is FYNNEI. Between the trimmed V and J ends, which lost 7 bases and 4 bases, there was a span of 13 bases. This CDR3 is built from 14 residues. The CDR3: CASTEHQSTGELFF. CDR3 bases: TGTGCCAGCACGGAACATCAAAGCACCGGGGAGCTGTTTTTT.

V is TRBV11-2 and J is TRBJ2-1; 7 nucleotides line up with TRBD2. Looked up from germline, CDR1 is SGHAT and CDR2 is FQNNGV. The CDR3 consists of 16 residues. V dropped 3 bases and J dropped 3; count of bases not matched to a gene: 8. CDR3 nucleotide sequence: TGTGCCAGCAGCTTTAACAGCGGGGCAATCTACAATGAGCAGTTCTTC. Translated, it gives CASSFNSGAIYNEQFF.

This clonotype has more than one count but fewer than ten. The V gene is TRBV11-2, the J gene TRBJ2-1, with 12 nucleotides matching TRBD2. J was trimmed by 3 bases and V by 5 bases; bases with no gene match: 5. The CDR3 has 16 amino acids. Germline values: CDR1 SGHAT, CDR2 FQNNGV. DNA of the CDR3: TGTGCCAGCAGCACACTAGCGGGAGGCGTCTACAATGAGCAGTTCTTC. It codes for CASSTLAGGVYNEQFF.

This chain uses TRBV12-3 or TRBV12-4 with TRBJ2-2; 7 nucleotides match TRBD1. The trim removed 8 bases at V and 4 bases at J, leaving 10 bases unmatched. The CDR3 runs 15 residues. In DNA, the CDR3 is TGTGCCAGCTCCGAGGGGGCGCGGGTCACCGGGGAGCTGTTTTTT. Translation gives CASSEGARVTGELFF.

This clonotype came up a few times. This rearrangement joins TRBV7-9 to TRBJ2-7; 7 bases map to TRBD1. Germline V gene sequence: CDR1 SEHNR, CDR2 FQNEAQ (reference sequence). V lost 5 bases and J lost 5; bases outside the gene matches: 6. The CDR3 is 13 residues long. CDR3 protein: CASSPGQLNEQYF. CDR3 in DNA: TGTGCCAGCAGCCCGGGACAGCTAAACGAGCAGTACTTC.

This clonotype was picked up a small number of times. V gene TRBV6-1 combines with J gene TRBJ2-1; TRBD2 agrees at 10 bases. The trim removed 1 base at V and 6 bases at J, leaving 6 bases unmatched. CDR1 and CDR2 (germline): MNHNS, SASEGT. The CDR3 is 16 residues long. CDR3 sequence (DNA): TGTGCCAGCAGTGAAGTCGGACTAGCGGCGGGCAATGAGCAGTTCTTC. This encodes CASSEVGLAAGNEQFF.

This clonotype was seen repeatedly, ten times or more. The rearrangement links TRBV28 to TRBJ1-2; 8 bases fit TRBD1. Germline V lookup: CDR1 MDHEN, CDR2 SYDVKM. J was trimmed by 7 bases and V by 2 bases; bases with no gene match: 0. This CDR3 has 12 residues. This CDR3 is CASSLQGAGYTF. The CDR3 DNA sequence: TGTGCCAGCAGTTTACAGGGGGCTGGCTACACCTTC.